Here is one TCR beta chain with its context. This sample was included in a study of blood T cell repertoires in COVID-19. Looking at the study overall: Spain, Italy and the United States supplied samples that represented acute and convalescent COVID-19.

Sequencing used immunoSEQ multiplex PCR; TCRdb keeps in-frame clones, though not all of them. The data contain 150,000 to 200,000 clones, roughly four fifths of them seen just once; the ten biggest clones take up approximately 11%. The clonotype comes from a man aged 50 to 60 who had recovered from COVID-19. The sequenced material came from PBMCs or T cells enriched from blood (not recorded which).

CDR3 sequence reads: CASSLVDTGAGLVGNEQFF. CDR3 sequence (DNA): TGTGCCAGCAGCTTGGTTGATACAGGGGCAGGGTTGGTTGGGAATGAGCAGTTCTTC. The chain joins TRBV5-4 to TRBJ2-1, with TRBD1 matching 7 bases. V shed 0 bases and J 7 bases; nucleotides not matched to a gene: 19. CDR1 is SGHNT, CDR2 YYREEE, per germline (reference sequence). The CDR3 runs 19 residues.